Shown below are 14 T cell receptor beta chains from a single sample sequenced in a study of CD8+CD57+ T cells in acquired aplastic anemia. Investigators profiled TCR beta VDJ and CDR3 from genomic DNA template. One entry per CDR3 protein results from TCRdb running MiXCR on the reads. The sample has hundreds of thousands of distinct CDR3 sequences, approximately 80% seen once; the top ten hold 35% to 50%. Only patients with CD8+CD57+ cell expansion on flow cytometry were chosen for sequencing. The source material was sorted CD4+, CD8+, or CD8+CD57+ T cells (not recorded which) from PBMCs. The receptors were gathered from a human donor with aplastic anemia.

The chain carries TRBV5-1 and TRBJ2-5, with 7 nucleotides matching TRBD2. This CDR3 region has 16 residues. Trimming at V came to 6 bases and at J to 7 bases, leaving 18 bases not matched to a gene. Looked up from germline, CDR1 is SGHRS and CDR2 is YFSETQ. The chain's CDR3 is CASKREWGTYRGTQYF. The DNA of the CDR3 is TGCGCCAGCAAGCGGGAATGGGGGACTTACCGGGGGACCCAGTACTTC.

This clonotype was seen a single time. The junction and the germline gene differ at one end; a read error may be behind it. This chain connects TRBV7-7 to TRBJ2-5; TRBD2 matches at 12 bases. Germline CDR1 reads SSHAT; CDR2 reads FNYEAQ (reference sequence). CDR3 size: 16 residues. The CDR3 region is CASSLRASGRAETQYF. Here the CDR3 DNA reads TGTGCTAGCAGCTTAAGGGCTAGCGGGAGGGCGGAGACCCAGTACTTC.

The chain couples TRBV11-2 to TRBJ2-1; D is possibly TRBD1 (5 bases). Germline assignment: CDR1 SGHAT and CDR2 FQNNGV. The length of the CDR3 is 13 residues. Trimming took 4 bases from V and 8 from J, leaving 12 bases between them. Here the CDR3 reads CASSSVGRDEQFF. The CDR3 DNA sequence: TGTGCCAGCAGCTCAGTCGGCAGGGATGAGCAGTTCTTC.

The V gene is TRBV7-9, the J gene TRBJ1-2, with 7 bases lining up with TRBD1. V lost 3 bases and J lost 8; bases outside the gene matches: 9. The CDR3 covers 14 residues. Germline V gene lookup returns CDR1 SEHNR and CDR2 FQNEAQ (reference sequence). The CDR3 bases are TGTGCCAGCAGCTTGACCGACAGGGTCGAAGGCTACACCTTC. Its translation is CASSLTDRVEGYTF.

The V call is TRBV11-3, the J call TRBJ2-6; 7 bases are a match to TRBD2. The germline gives CDR1 SGHNT, CDR2 YENEEA. This CDR3 has 11 residues. The V segment lost 5 bases and the J segment 16 bases; nucleotides outside the gene matches: 5. CDR3 sequence: CASSAASGLTF. The CDR3 DNA is TGTGCCAGCAGCGCGGCTAGCGGTCTGACTTTC.

There are a few counts of this clonotype. The chain couples TRBV7-2 to TRBJ1-5; no reliable D call. V dropped 0 bases and J dropped 13 bases, with 19 bases sitting between them. The CDR3 has 15 residues. Looked up from germline, CDR1 is SGHTA and CDR2 is FQGNSA. The CDR3 sequence: CASSLAGGRDTQQHF. CDR3 nucleotide sequence: TGTGCCAGCAGCTTAGCGGGAGGTCGCGATACGCAGCAGCATTTT.

V usage is TRBV28 and J usage is TRBJ1-5; 10 nucleotides agree with TRBD1. The CDR3 has 15 amino acids. The trim removed 6 bases at V and 4 bases at J, leaving 6 bases unmatched. Germline loops: CDR1 MDHEN, CDR2 SYDVKM. CDR3 sequence: CASSTGQGINQPQHF. DNA for the CDR3: TGTGCCAGCAGCACGGGACAGGGGATAAATCAGCCCCAGCATTTT.

Points on this clonotype: Likely a read error: the CDR3 ends without its conserved phenylalanine or tryptophan. The limits of the CDR3 on the DNA are not certain, so only TCRdb's listed CDR3 is given. The rearrangement links TRBV7-8 to TRBJ2-3; the listed D gene, TRBD1, was not tested against the DNA. The CDR3 totals 13 residues, both ends included. Per the germline V gene, CDR1 is SGHVS and CDR2 is FQNEAQ. CDR3 protein: CASSVGGGDEQQY.

The sample holds a few counts of this clonotype. The gene calls are TRBV9 and TRBJ2-5; D is possibly TRBD1 or TRBD2 (5 bases each). From germline, CDR1 is SGDLS and CDR2 YYNGEE. The CDR3 runs 15 residues. Trimming took 3 bases from V and 2 from J, leaving 14 bases between them. CDR3 residues: CASSGGWGSQETQYF. CDR3 DNA sequence: TGTGCCAGCAGCGGGGGGTGGGGAAGTCAAGAGACCCAGTACTTC. Looking up the rest from reference TRBV9 and TRBJ2-5 gives the full variable domain: DSGVTQTPKHLITATGQRVTLRCSPRSGDLSVYWYQQSLDQGLQFLIQYYNGEERAKGNILERFSAQQFPDLHSELNLSSLELGDSALYFCASSGGWGSQETQYFGPGTRLLVL.

For this clonotype: Lacking the conserved final phenylalanine or tryptophan, this CDR3 likely reflects a read error. No DNA is shown, since the ends of the CDR3 on it are uncertain; the CDR3 is the one TCRdb lists. The genes are TRBV7-3 and TRBJ1-2; the table's TRBD1 call for D was not verified on the DNA. CDR1 is SGHTA, CDR2 FQGTGA, per germline. The CDR3 contains 13 residues when both ends are counted. This CDR3 is CASSSGGGELFFV.

The sample holds a few counts of this clonotype. A much more abundant neighbour one base away suggests this may be a read error. No conserved phenylalanine or tryptophan ends this CDR3, so it is likely a read error. The DNA is omitted, as the CDR3 cannot be located on it reliably, and the CDR3 follows TCRdb's listing. The V gene is TRBV7-3, the J gene TRBJ2-1; the D call in the table, TRBD1, was not verified against the DNA. From germline, CDR1 is SGHTA and CDR2 FQGTGA. Both ends counted, the CDR3 spans 13 residues. This chain's CDR3 is CASSKQANAVEHL.

In this sample, this clonotype turned up once. V is TRBV11-3 and J is TRBJ2-6, with D perhaps assigned TRBD1 or TRBD2 (5 bases each). V was cut by 1 base and J by 0 bases, with 10 bases left in between. Germline CDR1 and CDR2: SGHNT and YENEEA. The length of the CDR3 is 17 residues. The CDR3 nucleotides are TGTGCCAGCAGCTTAGTGCCCGGGGCCTCTGGGGCCAACGTCCTGACTTTC. As protein: CASSLVPGASGANVLTF.

Concerning this clonotype itself: At one boundary the junction diverges from the germline segment, which might be a read error. The chain is built from TRBV5-5 and TRBJ2-1; D gene uncertain. CDR3 length: 15 amino acids. Germline values: CDR1 SGHKS, CDR2 YYEKEE (reference sequence). The CDR3 loop reads CASSQGRGSYNEQFF. DNA of the CDR3: TGCGCCAGCAGCCAAGGCCGTGGATCCTACAATGAGCAGTTCTTC.

Comments on this clonotype: Germline is not matched at one junction end, which may reflect a read error. V and J are TRBV7-8 and TRBJ1-4; D may be TRBD1 (6 bases). Per germline, CDR1 SGHVS and CDR2 FQNEAQ. The length of the CDR3 is 16 residues. The CDR3 here is CASSSDGGPTKEKLFF. The CDR3 bases are TGTGCCAGCAGCTCAGACGGGGGCCCAACTAAGGAAAAACTGTTTTTT.